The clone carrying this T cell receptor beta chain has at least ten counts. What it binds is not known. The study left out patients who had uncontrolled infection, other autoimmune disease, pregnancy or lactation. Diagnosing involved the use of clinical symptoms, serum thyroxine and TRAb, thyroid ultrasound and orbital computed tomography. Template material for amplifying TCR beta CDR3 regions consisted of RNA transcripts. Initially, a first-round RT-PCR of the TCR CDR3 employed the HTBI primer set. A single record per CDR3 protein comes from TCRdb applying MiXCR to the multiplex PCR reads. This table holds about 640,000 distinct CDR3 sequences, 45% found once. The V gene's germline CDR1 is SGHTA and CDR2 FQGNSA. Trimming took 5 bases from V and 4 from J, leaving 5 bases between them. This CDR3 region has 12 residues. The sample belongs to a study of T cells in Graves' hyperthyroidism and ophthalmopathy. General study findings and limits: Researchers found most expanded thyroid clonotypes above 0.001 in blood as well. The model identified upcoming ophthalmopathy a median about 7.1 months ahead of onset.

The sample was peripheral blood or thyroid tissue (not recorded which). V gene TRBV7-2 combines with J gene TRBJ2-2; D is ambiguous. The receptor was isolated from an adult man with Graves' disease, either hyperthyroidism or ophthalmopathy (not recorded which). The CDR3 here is CASSVTTGELFF. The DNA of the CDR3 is TGTGCCAGCAGCGTGACCACCGGGGAGCTGTTTTTT.